This is a list of T cell receptor beta chains from one sample in a study of cytomegalovirus exposure and HLA in healthy donors. Sequencing used immunoSEQ multiplex PCR; TCRdb keeps in-frame clones, though not all of them. The listing contains 100,000 to 150,000 clones. The sequenced material came from PBMCs. These receptors originate from a man aged 18 to 29 in good health and CMV-seronegative. CDR3s include the opening cysteine and the closing phenylalanine or tryptophan. Each record gives: V gene, D gene, CDR3 length, J gene, CDR3 DNA, CDR3 protein. A D gene is named only where the DNA matches it firmly.

v_call: TRBV7-8; d_call: -; cdr3_length: 14; j_call: TRBJ1-2; cdr3_nt: TGTGCCAGCAGCTTAGCGGTAGCTGCCTCGGGCTACACCTTC; cdr3_aa: CASSLAVAASGYTF
v_call: TRBV4-1; d_call: -; cdr3_length: 14; j_call: TRBJ1-4; cdr3_nt: TGCGCCAGCAGCCCGTTTACAACTAATGAAAAACTGTTTTTT; cdr3_aa: CASSPFTTNEKLFF
v_call: TRBV9; d_call: TRBD2; cdr3_length: 15; j_call: TRBJ2-7; cdr3_nt: TGTGCCAGCAGCGGGGGACTAGCGAGTTCCTACGAGCAGTACTTC; cdr3_aa: CASSGGLASSYEQYF
v_call: TRBV18; d_call: TRBD1; cdr3_length: 15; j_call: TRBJ2-7; cdr3_nt: TGTGCCAGCTCACCGACCGGGACAGGGGTAAACGAGCAGTACTTC; cdr3_aa: CASSPTGTGVNEQYF
v_call: TRBV9; d_call: -; cdr3_length: 16; j_call: TRBJ2-4; cdr3_nt: TGTGCCAGCAGCCCCAGGACAGCGCTAGCCAAAAACATTCAGTACTTC; cdr3_aa: CASSPRTALAKNIQYF
v_call: TRBV19; d_call: TRBD1; cdr3_length: 15; j_call: TRBJ2-7; cdr3_nt: TGTGCCAGTAGCGGTCCGGGACAGGGGTTATACGAGCAGTACTTC; cdr3_aa: CASSGPGQGLYEQYF
v_call: TRBV23-1; d_call: -; cdr3_length: 14; j_call: TRBJ1-4; cdr3_nt: TGCGCCAGCAGTCACCCCGGGACTAATGAAAAACTGTTTTTT; cdr3_aa: CASSHPGTNEKLFF
v_call: TRBV4-2; d_call: -; cdr3_length: 12; j_call: TRBJ2-5; cdr3_nt: TGTGCCAGCAGCCAAGTTTCGGAGACCCAGTACTTC; cdr3_aa: CASSQVSETQYF
v_call: TRBV7-7; d_call: -; cdr3_length: 15; j_call: TRBJ1-3; cdr3_nt: TGTGCTAGCAGCTTATCTCGAGTCTCTGGAAACACCATATATTTT; cdr3_aa: CASSLSRVSGNTIYF
v_call: TRBV6-1; d_call: -; cdr3_length: 14; j_call: TRBJ1-5; cdr3_nt: TGTGCCAGCAGTGAAATTAGAGGGAATCAGCCCCAGCATTTT; cdr3_aa: CASSEIRGNQPQHF
v_call: TRBV4-1; d_call: -; cdr3_length: 13; j_call: TRBJ1-5; cdr3_nt: TGCGCCAGCAGCCAAGAATTGAGGCAGCCCCAGCATTTT; cdr3_aa: CASSQELRQPQHF
v_call: TRBV5-1; d_call: TRBD1; cdr3_length: 12; j_call: TRBJ2-7; cdr3_nt: TGCGCCTCCGGGACAGGGCCGTACGAGCAGTACTTC; cdr3_aa: CASGTGPYEQYF
v_call: TRBV27; d_call: TRBD2; cdr3_length: 15; j_call: TRBJ2-7; cdr3_nt: TGTGCCAGCAGTTGGACAACTAGCGGGGGCTACGAGCAGTACTTC; cdr3_aa: CASSWTTSGGYEQYF
v_call: TRBV18; d_call: -; cdr3_length: 14; j_call: TRBJ2-1; cdr3_nt: TGTGCCAGCTCACCATTTGAGGTTGGGAATGAGCAGTTCTTC; cdr3_aa: CASSPFEVGNEQFF
v_call: TRBV5-1; d_call: -; cdr3_length: 14; j_call: TRBJ1-6; cdr3_nt: TGCGCCAGCAGCTTGGGCAGGGACAACTCACCCCTCCACTTT; cdr3_aa: CASSLGRDNSPLHF
v_call: TRBV6-1; d_call: -; cdr3_length: 14; j_call: TRBJ2-7; cdr3_nt: TGTGCCAGCAGTGAAAGGTGGGCAGGGAACGAGCAGTACTTC; cdr3_aa: CASSERWAGNEQYF
v_call: TRBV19; d_call: TRBD1; cdr3_length: 14; j_call: TRBJ1-5; cdr3_nt: TGTGCCAGTAGCCCCGGACAGGGAGGGCAGCCCCAGCATTTT; cdr3_aa: CASSPGQGGQPQHF
v_call: TRBV4-2; d_call: -; cdr3_length: 16; j_call: TRBJ2-1; cdr3_nt: TGTGCCAGCAGCCAAGATGGAACTAGCTTTTACAATGAGCAGTTCTTC; cdr3_aa: CASSQDGTSFYNEQFF